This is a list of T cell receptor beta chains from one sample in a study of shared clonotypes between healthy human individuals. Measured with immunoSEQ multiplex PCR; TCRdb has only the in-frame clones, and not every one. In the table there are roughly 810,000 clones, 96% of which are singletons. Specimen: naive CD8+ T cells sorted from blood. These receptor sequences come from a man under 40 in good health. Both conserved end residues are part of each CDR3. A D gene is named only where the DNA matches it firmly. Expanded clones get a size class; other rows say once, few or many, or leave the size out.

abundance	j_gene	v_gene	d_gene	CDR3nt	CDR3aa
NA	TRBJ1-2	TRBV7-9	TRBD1	TGTGCCAGCAGCTTAGGGGGACAGGGTTTATGGAACTATGGCTACACCTTC	CASSLGGQGLWNYGYTF
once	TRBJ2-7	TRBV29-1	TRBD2	TGCAGCGTTGTCTCCAGCGGGAGTAGCAGTGGGGACGAGCAGTACTTC	CSVVSSGSSSGDEQYF
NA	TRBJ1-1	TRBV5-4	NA	TGTGCCAGCACCCCGGTGGGGGCAGGGAGGAGGGACACTGAAGCTTTCTTT	CASTPVGAGRRDTEAFF
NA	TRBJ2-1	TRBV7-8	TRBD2	TGTGCCAGCAGCTTAGTGCGGGAGGGCTCCTACAATGAGCAGTTCTTC	CASSLVREGSYNEQFF
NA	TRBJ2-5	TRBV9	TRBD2	TGTGCCAGCAGCCCACGGACTAGCGGGGCGAATCAAGAGACCCAGTACTTC	CASSPRTSGANQETQYF
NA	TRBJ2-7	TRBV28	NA	TGTGCCAGCAGCCCTCGGGAAGCCTACGAGCAGTACTTC	CASSPREAYEQYF
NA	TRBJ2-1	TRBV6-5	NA	TGTGCCAGCAACTCCTGGGGAGAGCAGTTCTTC	CASNSWGEQFF
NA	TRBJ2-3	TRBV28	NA	TGTGCCAGCACCTTTTCGGGGGCAGATACGCAGTATTTT	CASTFSGADTQYF
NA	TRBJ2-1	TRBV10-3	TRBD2	TGTGCCATACTAGCGGAAAACTACAATGAGCAGTTCTTC	CAILAENYNEQFF
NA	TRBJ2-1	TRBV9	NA	TGTGCCAGTAGTTCAAGGGAGCAGTTCTTC	CASSSREQFF
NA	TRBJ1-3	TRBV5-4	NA	TGTGCCAGCAGCTCCGGAAACACCATATATTTT	CASSSGNTIYF
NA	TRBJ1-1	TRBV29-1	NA	TGCAGCGTTCTGACACCGAACACTGAAGCTTTCTTT	CSVLTPNTEAFF
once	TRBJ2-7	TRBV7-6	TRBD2	TGTGCCAGCAGCTCACTAGCGGGAGTCCAACCCGAGCAGTACTTC	CASSSLAGVQPEQYF
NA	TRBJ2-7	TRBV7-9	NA	TGTGCCAGCAGCTCGAACTACGAGCAGTACTTC	CASSSNYEQYF
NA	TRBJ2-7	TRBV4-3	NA	TGCGCCAGCAGCCAAGACCGGGACCATCACTACGAGCAGTACTTC	CASSQDRDHHYEQYF
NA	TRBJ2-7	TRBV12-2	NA	TGTGCAAGTCGCTTATACGCGGGAGTCCGCGACGAGCAGTACTTC	CASRLYAGVRDEQYF
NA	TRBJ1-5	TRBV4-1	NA	TGCGCCAGCGGGAACCTGAATCAGCCCCAGCATTTT	CASGNLNQPQHF
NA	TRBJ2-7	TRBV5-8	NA	TGTGCCAGCAGCTTCCCCTACGAGCAGTACTTC	CASSFPYEQYF
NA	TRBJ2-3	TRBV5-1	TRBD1	TGCGCCAGCAGCTTATTCGGGACAGGGGGCACAGATACGCAGTATTTT	CASSLFGTGGTDTQYF
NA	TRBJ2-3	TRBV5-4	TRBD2	TGTGCCAGCAGCTTGGAAGGGTTAGCGGGAGGAGCCGCAGATACGCAGTATTTT	CASSLEGLAGGAADTQYF
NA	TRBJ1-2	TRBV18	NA	TGTGCCAGCTCACTCCCCGCGGGTTCTGGCTACACCTTC	CASSLPAGSGYTF
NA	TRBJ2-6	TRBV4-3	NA	TGCGCCAGCAGCCAATGGGCTAGGGCCGGGGCCAACGTCCTGACTTTC	CASSQWARAGANVLTF
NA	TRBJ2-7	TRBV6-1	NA	TGTGCCAGCAGTGAAGCGGGGGGACCTTTGAACGAGCAGTACTTC	CASSEAGGPLNEQYF
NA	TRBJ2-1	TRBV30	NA	TGTGCCTGGAGTGTTGGCCATGAGCAGTTCTTC	CAWSVGHEQFF
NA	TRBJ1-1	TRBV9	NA	TGTGCCAGCAGCCCGTCGGTCTTT	CASSPSVF
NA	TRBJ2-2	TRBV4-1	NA	TGCGCCAGCAGCCAGGGGCAGAACACCGGGGAGCTGTTTTTT	CASSQGQNTGELFF
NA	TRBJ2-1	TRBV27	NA	TGTGCCAGCGGCGAGAACAATGAGCAGTTCTTC	CASGENNEQFF
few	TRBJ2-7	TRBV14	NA	TGTGCCAGCAGCCAACGGTCTTACGAGCAGTACTTC	CASSQRSYEQYF
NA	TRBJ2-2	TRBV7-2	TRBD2	TGTGCCAGCAGCGTCCGACTAGCTAGCGGGGAGCTGTTTTTT	CASSVRLASGELFF
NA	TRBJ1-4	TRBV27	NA	TGTGCCAGCACAGATCGGGGCGGTGGTGAAAAACTGTTTTTT	CASTDRGGGEKLFF
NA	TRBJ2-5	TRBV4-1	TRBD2	TGCGCCAGCAGCCACGCCACTAGCGGGAGGCGGGAGACCCAGTACTTC	CASSHATSGRRETQYF
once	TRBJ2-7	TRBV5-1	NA	TGCGCCAGCAGCTTGGGTCAGCTGAACTCCTACGAGCAGTACTTC	CASSLGQLNSYEQYF
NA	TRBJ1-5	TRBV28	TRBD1	TGTGCCAGCAGTTTATACAGGGGGCCTCAGCCCCAGCATTTT	CASSLYRGPQPQHF
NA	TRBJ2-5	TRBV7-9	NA	TGTGCCAGCAGCTTAAGGGGAGGGGACACTGGTTCCCAGTACTTC	CASSLRGGDTGSQYF
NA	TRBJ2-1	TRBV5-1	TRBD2	TGCGCCAGCAGCCTTCTAGCGGGAGAGACTTACAATGAGCAGTTCTTC	CASSLLAGETYNEQFF
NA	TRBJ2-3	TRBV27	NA	TGTGCCAGCAGGCCCACATGGGGATTCACAGATACGCAGTATTTT	CASRPTWGFTDTQYF
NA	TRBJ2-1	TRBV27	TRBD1	TGTGCCAGCAGTTACGCCCCGGGACAGGTAAATGAGCAGTTCTTC	CASSYAPGQVNEQFF
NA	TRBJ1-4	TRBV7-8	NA	TGTGCCAGCAGCTATCGGGAAAAACTGTTTTTT	CASSYREKLFF
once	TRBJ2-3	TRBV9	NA	TGTGCCAGCAGCATACCCCCGACGGATACGCAGTATTTT	CASSIPPTDTQYF
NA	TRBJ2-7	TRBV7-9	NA	TGTGCCAGCAGCTCATCCAACAGGATCTACGAGCAGTACTTC	CASSSSNRIYEQYF
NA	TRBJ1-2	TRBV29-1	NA	TGCAGCGTTGGTCCCGAAGGGTTTTATGGCTACACCTTC	CSVGPEGFYGYTF
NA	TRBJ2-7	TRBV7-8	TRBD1	TGTGCCAGCAGCCCTCCGGGACAGATCTCCTACGAGCAGTACTTC	CASSPPGQISYEQYF
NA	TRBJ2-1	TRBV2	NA	TGTGCCAGCAGTGGGCGGTGGGATGAGCAGTTCTTC	CASSGRWDEQFF
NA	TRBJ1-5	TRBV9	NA	TGTGCCAGCAGCGCCGAAGGGCAGGGAGATCAGCCCCAGCATTTT	CASSAEGQGDQPQHF
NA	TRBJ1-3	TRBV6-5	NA	TGTGCCAGCAGCCCCGATAGGGAGGGAAACACCATATATTTT	CASSPDREGNTIYF
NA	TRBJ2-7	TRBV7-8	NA	TGTGCCAGCAGCGCCGCCTTGTCGCTCGACGAGCAGTACTTC	CASSAALSLDEQYF
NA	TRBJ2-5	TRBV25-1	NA	TGTGCCAGCAGTACCGGCCAGGGGACCCAACAAGAGACCCAGTACTTC	CASSTGQGTQQETQYF
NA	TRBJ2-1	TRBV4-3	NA	TGCGCCAGCAGCCAAGATCTCGGGAGCTCCTACAATGAGCAGTTCTTC	CASSQDLGSSYNEQFF
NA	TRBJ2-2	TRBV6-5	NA	TGTGCCAGCAGTTACTCTTCCGGTGGGGAGCTGTTTTTT	CASSYSSGGELFF
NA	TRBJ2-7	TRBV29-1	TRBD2	TGCAGCGTGGAGCGGGAGGACAGCTACGAGCAGTACTTC	CSVEREDSYEQYF
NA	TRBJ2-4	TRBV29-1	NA	TGCAGCGTTGAAGATAAGGGGGAGAGATACATTCAGTACTTC	CSVEDKGERYIQYF
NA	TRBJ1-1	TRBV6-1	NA	TGTGCCAGCAGTGCCGGACAGATAAGGTTGGGGAACACTGAAGCTTTCTTT	CASSAGQIRLGNTEAFF
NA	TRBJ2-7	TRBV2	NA	TGTGCCAGCAGTGCATTTGGGAACCGGGACCAATTCTACGAGCAGTACTTC	CASSAFGNRDQFYEQYF
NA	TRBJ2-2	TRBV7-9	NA	TGTGCCAGCAGCTTTGGCGGAGGCACCGGGGAGCTGTTTTTT	CASSFGGGTGELFF